This T cell receptor (beta chain) was identified during a study of control samples from healthy donors and cancer patients (TCRdb year 2020). As for this clone: The antigen it recognizes is unknown. The input lacks base qualities; no much larger clone sits a single base away.

Library preparation was by the immunoSEQ multiplex PCR assay. Held by TCRdb, this immuneACCESS table contains in-frame sequences only and omits some clones. Under half of the omission traces to an unresolved V gene where checked; the cause of the rest is unknown. In all, the sample holds roughly 150,000 clones, and more than 85% of those were seen once. 0.68% of the sample goes to the ten largest clones. V drops 0 bases and J drops 10 bases, leaving 13 bases in between. The CDR3 spans 15 residues, from the cysteine through the phenylalanine. Kept here is only the CDR3 DNA, which spans 45 bases and is read in frame from base 1. Looking up the germline V gene yields CDR1 SGHAT and CDR2 FQNNGV.

Material: blood. This TCR derives from a woman aged 30 to 39 in good health. In this chain, TRBV11-2 is recombined with TRBJ1-6; no D gene is confidently identified. The DNA reads TGTGCCAGCAGCTTAGATATTTCTGGGGTGTCACCCCTCCACTTT. Translated, it gives CASSLDISGVSPLHF.